Detailed here is one T cell receptor (beta chain). Antigen: not known. The sample belongs to a study of cytomegalovirus exposure and HLA in healthy donors. The study's findings and limits: The majority of CMV-associated TCR beta chains were reported as apparently HLA-restricted in a later analysis. A classifier reportedly called cytomegalovirus status with high sensitivity and specificity. Across donors, most TCRs were seen rarely, yet some public ones were widespread.

The CDR3 sequence is 13 residues long. Germline V CDR1 and CDR2: SEHNR, FQNEAQ (reference sequence). The V end lost 5 bases, the J end lost 4 bases, and 10 bases lay between the germline ends. PCR primers comprised 60 Vbeta and 13 Jbeta primers. Produced via immunoSEQ multiplex PCR; TCRdb's table is partial and in-frame only. The sample table includes around 57,000 clones. Sequenced sample: PBMCs. The sequence came from a woman aged 45-60 years in good health and CMV-seropositive. V gene TRBV7-9 combines with J gene TRBJ2-3; possible D gene TRBD2, 7 bases. The CDR3 protein is CASSLGGPDTQYF. The CDR3, as DNA: TGTGCCAGCAGCCTCGGGGGGCCAGATACGCAGTATTTT. The variable domain in full, completed from reference TRBV7-9 and TRBJ2-3, reads DTGVSQNPRHKITKRGQNVTFRCDPISEHNRLYWYRQTLGQGPEFLTYFQNEAQLEKSRLLSDRFSAERPKGSFSTLEIQRTEQGDSAMYLCASSLGGPDTQYFGPGTRLTVL.